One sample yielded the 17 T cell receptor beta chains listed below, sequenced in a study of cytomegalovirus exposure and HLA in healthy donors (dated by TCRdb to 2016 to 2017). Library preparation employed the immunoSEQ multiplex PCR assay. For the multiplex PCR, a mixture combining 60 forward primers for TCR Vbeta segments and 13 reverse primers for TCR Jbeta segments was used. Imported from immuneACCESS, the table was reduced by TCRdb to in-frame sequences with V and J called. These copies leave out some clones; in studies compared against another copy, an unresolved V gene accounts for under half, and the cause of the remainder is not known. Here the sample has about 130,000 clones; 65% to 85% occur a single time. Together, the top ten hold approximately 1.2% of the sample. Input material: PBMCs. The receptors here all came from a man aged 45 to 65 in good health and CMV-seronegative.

Written as DNA, the CDR3 is TGTGCCAGCAGCTTGGGAGGGACAGGAAGAAGCGGGGAGCTGTTTTTT. It yields the protein CASSLGGTGRSGELFF. The V and J genes are TRBV5-4 and TRBJ2-2; 8 nucleotides agree with TRBD1. CDR1 is SGHNT, CDR2 YYREEE, per germline (reference sequence). V lost 0 bases, J lost 7 bases, and 8 bases stayed unmatched. This CDR3 has 16 amino acids.

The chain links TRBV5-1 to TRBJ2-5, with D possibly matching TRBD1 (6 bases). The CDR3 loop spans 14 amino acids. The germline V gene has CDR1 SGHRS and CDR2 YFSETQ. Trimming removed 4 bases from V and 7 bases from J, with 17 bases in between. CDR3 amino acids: CASSKQQGRGTQYF. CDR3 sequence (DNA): TGCGCCAGCAGCAAACAACAGGGACGGGGGACCCAGTACTTC.

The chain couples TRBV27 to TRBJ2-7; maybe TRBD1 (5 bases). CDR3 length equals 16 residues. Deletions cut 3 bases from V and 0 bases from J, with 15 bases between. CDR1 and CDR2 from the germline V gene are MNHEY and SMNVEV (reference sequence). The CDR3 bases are TGTGCCAGCAGTTTTGAAGGGGCCCCAAGCTCCTACGAGCAGTACTTC. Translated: CASSFEGAPSSYEQYF.

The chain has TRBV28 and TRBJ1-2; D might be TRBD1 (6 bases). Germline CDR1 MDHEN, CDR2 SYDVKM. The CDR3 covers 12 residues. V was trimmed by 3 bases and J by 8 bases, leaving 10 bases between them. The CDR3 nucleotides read TGTGCCAGCAGTTTTGACAGGCACGGCTACACCTTC. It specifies CASSFDRHGYTF.

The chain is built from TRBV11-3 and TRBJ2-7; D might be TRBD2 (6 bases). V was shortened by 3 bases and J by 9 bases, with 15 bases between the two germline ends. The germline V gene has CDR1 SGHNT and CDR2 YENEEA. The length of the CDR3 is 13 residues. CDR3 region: CASSFTGTSRQYF. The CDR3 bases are TGTGCCAGCAGCTTCACCGGGACTTCGAGGCAGTACTTC.

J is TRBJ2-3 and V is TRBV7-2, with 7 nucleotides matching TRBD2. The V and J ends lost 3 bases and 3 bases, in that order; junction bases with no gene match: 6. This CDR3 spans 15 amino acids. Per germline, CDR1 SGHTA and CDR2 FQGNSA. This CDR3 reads CASSFQGGSTDTQYF. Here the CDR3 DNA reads TGTGCCAGCAGCTTCCAGGGCGGGAGTACAGATACGCAGTATTTT.

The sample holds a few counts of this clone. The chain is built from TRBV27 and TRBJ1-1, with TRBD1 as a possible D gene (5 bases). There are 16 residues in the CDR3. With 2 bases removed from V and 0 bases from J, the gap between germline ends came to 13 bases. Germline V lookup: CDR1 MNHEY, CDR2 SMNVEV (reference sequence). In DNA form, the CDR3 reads TGTGCCAGCAGTTTACTGGCAGGGCTAGTGAACACTGAAGCTTTCTTT. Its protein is CASSLLAGLVNTEAFF.

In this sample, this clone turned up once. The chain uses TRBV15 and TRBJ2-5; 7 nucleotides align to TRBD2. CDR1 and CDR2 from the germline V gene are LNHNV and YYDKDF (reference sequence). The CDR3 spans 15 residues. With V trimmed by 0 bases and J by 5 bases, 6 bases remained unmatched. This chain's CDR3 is CATSREGGGMETQYF. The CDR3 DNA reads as TGTGCCACCAGCAGAGAGGGCGGGGGTATGGAGACCCAGTACTTC.

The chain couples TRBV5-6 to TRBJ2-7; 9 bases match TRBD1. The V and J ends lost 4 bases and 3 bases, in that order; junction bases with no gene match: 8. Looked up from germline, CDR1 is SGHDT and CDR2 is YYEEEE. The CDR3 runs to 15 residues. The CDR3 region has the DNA TGTGCCAGCAGCCCCCCCGGGACAGGGCACTACGAGCAGTACTTC. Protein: CASSPPGTGHYEQYF.

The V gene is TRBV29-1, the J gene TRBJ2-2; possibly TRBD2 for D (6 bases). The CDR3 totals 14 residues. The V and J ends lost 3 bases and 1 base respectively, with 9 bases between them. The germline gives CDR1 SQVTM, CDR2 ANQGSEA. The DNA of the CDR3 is TGCAGCGTTGAGATTAGCGGGAACACCGGGGAGCTGTTTTTT. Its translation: CSVEISGNTGELFF.

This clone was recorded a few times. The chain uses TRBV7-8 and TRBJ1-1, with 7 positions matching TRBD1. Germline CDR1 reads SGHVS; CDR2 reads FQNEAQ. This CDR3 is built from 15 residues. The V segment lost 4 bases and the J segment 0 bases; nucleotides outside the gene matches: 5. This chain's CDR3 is CASSSGQLLNTEAFF. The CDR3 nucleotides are TGTGCCAGCAGCTCGGGACAGCTACTGAACACTGAAGCTTTCTTT.

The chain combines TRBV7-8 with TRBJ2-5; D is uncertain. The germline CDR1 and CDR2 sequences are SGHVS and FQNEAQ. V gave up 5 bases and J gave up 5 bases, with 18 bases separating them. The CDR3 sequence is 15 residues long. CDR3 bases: TGTGCCAGCAGCCCAACCGGGTCCCCGAGGGAGACCCAGTACTTC. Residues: CASSPTGSPRETQYF. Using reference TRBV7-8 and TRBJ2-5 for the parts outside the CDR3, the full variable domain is GAGVSQSPRYKVAKRGQDVALRCDPISGHVSLFWYQQALGQGPEFLTYFQNEAQLDKSGLPSDRFFAERPEGSVSTLKIQRTQQEDSAVYLCASSPTGSPRETQYFGPGTRLLVL.

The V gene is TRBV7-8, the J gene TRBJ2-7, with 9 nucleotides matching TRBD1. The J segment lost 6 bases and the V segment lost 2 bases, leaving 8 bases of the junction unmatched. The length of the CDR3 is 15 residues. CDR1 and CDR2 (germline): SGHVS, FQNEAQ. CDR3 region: CASSLRDRAFVEQYF. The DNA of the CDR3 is TGTGCCAGCAGCTTACGGGACAGGGCTTTTGTCGAGCAGTACTTC. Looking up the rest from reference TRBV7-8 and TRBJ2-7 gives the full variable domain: GAGVSQSPRYKVAKRGQDVALRCDPISGHVSLFWYQQALGQGPEFLTYFQNEAQLDKSGLPSDRFFAERPEGSVSTLKIQRTQQEDSAVYLCASSLRDRAFVEQYFGPGTRLTVT.

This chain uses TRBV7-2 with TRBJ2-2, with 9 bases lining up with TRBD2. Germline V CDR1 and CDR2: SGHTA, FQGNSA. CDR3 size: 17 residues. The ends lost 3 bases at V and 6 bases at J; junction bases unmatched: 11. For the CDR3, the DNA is TGTGCCAGCAGCTTTAGGGCGCGGGAGGGGCGGGCCGGGGAGCTGTTTTTT. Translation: CASSFRAREGRAGELFF.

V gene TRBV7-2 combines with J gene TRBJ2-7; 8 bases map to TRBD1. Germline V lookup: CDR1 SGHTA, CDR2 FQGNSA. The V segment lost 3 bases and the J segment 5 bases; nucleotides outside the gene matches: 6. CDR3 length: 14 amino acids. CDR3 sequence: CASSFDRGSHEQYF. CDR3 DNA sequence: TGTGCCAGCAGCTTTGACAGGGGTTCGCACGAGCAGTACTTC.

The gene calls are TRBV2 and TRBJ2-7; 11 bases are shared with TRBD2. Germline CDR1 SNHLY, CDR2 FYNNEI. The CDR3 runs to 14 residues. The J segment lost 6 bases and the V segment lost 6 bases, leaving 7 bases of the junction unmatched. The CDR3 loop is CASSLGLAGTEQYF. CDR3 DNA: TGTGCCAGCAGCCTCGGACTAGCGGGTACCGAGCAGTACTTC.

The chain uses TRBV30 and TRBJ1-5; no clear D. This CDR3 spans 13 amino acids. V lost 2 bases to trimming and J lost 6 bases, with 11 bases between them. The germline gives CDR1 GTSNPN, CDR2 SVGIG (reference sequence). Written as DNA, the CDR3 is TGTGCCTGGAGTTGCAGGATTCGTCAGCCCCAGCATTTT. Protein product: CAWSCRIRQPQHF.